This T cell receptor beta chain emerged from a study of CD8 T cells in ankylosing spondylitis (dated by TCRdb to 2016 to 2017). A note on the overall study: To find TCR variants linked to disease, the study profiled T cell receptor beta repertoires in ankylosing spondylitis patients and healthy donors. Samples of peripheral blood were taken, and for ankylosing spondylitis patients, synovial fluid was collected as well. In total, the full study cohort was made up of nearly 110 healthy donors and about two dozen ankylosing spondylitis patients. Broader findings and caveats from the paper: The disease-linked clones were reported to be significantly enriched in matched synovial fluid samples from ankylosing spondylitis patients. In peripheral blood, the disease-linked clones were found at relatively low frequencies and had a CD8+ phenotype. Blood from ankylosing spondylitis patients appeared to be characterized by a TCR beta motif composed of about 8 highly homologous amino acid variants. Some motif variants had previously been reported in the synovial fluid and blood of reactive arthritis patients, which suggests shared mechanisms of disease initiation.

The sequencing machine was an Illumina HiSeq 2500. Quantitative 5'-RACE with molecular barcodes was the method used to prepare the TCR beta libraries. The original pipeline was this. To identify disease-linked TCR variants, a new computational method was used, one built on a probabilistic model of VDJ rearrangement. Using fastp at Q25 and MiXCR, TCRdb reprocessed the public reads and kept productive beta chains. Rows matching on CDR3 protein sequence are summarized as one entry with the most common DNA and genes. For this entry, the V and J calls and clone size follow TCRdb and not the study's own pipeline. Recorded for this sample are fewer than 250,000 distinct CDR3 sequences; roughly 32% of them occurred a single time. Around 4.2% of the sample is held by the ten biggest clonotypes. From the germline V gene, CDR1 is MDHEN and CDR2 is SYDVKM. The CDR3 starts with the cysteine, ends with the phenylalanine, and has 16 residues. Only the CDR3 DNA stays, 48 bases, in frame from base 1. V loses 2 bases at its end and J loses 2 bases; junction bases beyond the gene matches: 3.

A note on this clonotype: Its antigen is still unknown. No much larger clone exists at a distance of one base, and base qualities are not known.

The sequence was obtained from a male donor with ankylosing spondylitis or in good health (not recorded which). Sequenced sample: blood, either unsorted or a sorted T cell fraction (not recorded which). In this chain, TRBV28 is recombined with TRBJ2-1; 10 central nucleotides agree with TRBD2. The CDR3 protein sequence reads: CASSLPSGGTYNEQFF. The nucleotide sequence is TGTGCCAGCAGTTTACCTAGCGGGGGAACCTACAATGAGCAGTTCTTC.